The sequence of this TCR beta chain was determined in a study of low-dose radiotherapy and immunotherapy resistance in tumors. Study in general: Treatment of Cohort 1 consisted of 0.5 Gy per fraction every 2 weeks, adding up to 6.5 Gy.

The CDR3 is made up of 14 amino acids. The germline V and J ends were trimmed by 2 bases and 5 bases, with 14 bases remaining between them. From germline, CDR1 is SGHRS and CDR2 YFSETQ. Primers used for first-strand cDNA, a TRAV- and TRBV-specific set, covered both alpha and beta chains. With a constant-region primer and a V-primer adapter, TCRs were subjected to approximately 18 PCR cycles of amplification. MiXCR, run by TCRdb on the reads, gives a single entry per CDR3 protein. This sample has 7,000 to 9,000 distinct CDR3 sequences, with about 50% found just once. Qualifying patients carried advanced solid tumors devoid of tumor-infiltrating lymphocytes.

V usage is TRBV5-1 and J usage is TRBJ2-7; tentatively, D is TRBD1 (5 bases). The clonotype originates from a human donor with advanced metastatic prostate, ovarian, gallbladder or colorectal cancer (not recorded which). This table probably holds off-target reads from a library built for another chain. CDR3 bases: TGCGCCAGCAGCTTATCGCAGGGCTTCGACGAGCAGTACTTC. Translating it yields CASSLSQGFDEQYF.